Listed below are T cell receptor beta chains from one sample, sequenced in a study of blood T cell repertoires in COVID-19. This table comes from immunoSEQ multiplex PCR, and its TCRdb copy is limited to in-frame clones, with some not included. The sample records more than 150,000 clones, nearly 85% being singletons. The sequencing sample was made of peripheral blood. The origin of the receptors is a woman in her twenties or thirties with acute or convalescent COVID-19. Each CDR3 is given with its conserved first and last residue. Each record gives: V gene, clone size, J gene, D gene, CDR3 protein, CDR3 DNA. D genes are given only for firm matches. The size field is filled for only some rows; it gives once, few, many or a size class.

TRBV4-1,NA,TRBJ2-7,TRBD2,CASSQGGLAGTYEQYF,TGCGCCAGCAGCCAGGGGGGACTAGCGGGGACCTACGAGCAGTACTTC
TRBV19,NA,TRBJ1-2,TRBD1,CASSIQQGSYGYTF,TGTGCCAGTAGTATCCAACAGGGGAGCTATGGCTACACCTTC
TRBV27,NA,TRBJ1-2,NA,CASSPGQLYGYTF,TGTGCCAGCAGTCCTGGGCAGCTTTATGGCTACACCTTC
TRBV10-2,NA,TRBJ1-5,TRBD1,CASSEFWDRGHSNQPQHF,TGCGCCAGCAGTGAGTTTTGGGACAGGGGACATAGCAATCAGCCCCAGCATTTT
TRBV19,NA,TRBJ1-4,NA,CASSPGTYEKLFF,TGTGCCAGTAGCCCAGGGACATATGAAAAACTGTTTTTT
TRBV12-3/TRBV12-4,NA,TRBJ1-5,NA,CASSVRGNQPQHF,TGTGCCAGCAGTGTGCGGGGAAATCAGCCCCAGCATTTT
TRBV5-4,NA,TRBJ2-7,NA,CASSLGGWRVSPQTRQYF,TGTGCCAGCAGCTTGGGGGGCTGGAGGGTTAGCCCACAAACGAGGCAGTACTTC
TRBV11-2,NA,TRBJ1-3,TRBD1,CASSSPGTGPGNTIYF,TGTGCCAGCAGCTCCCCCGGGACAGGCCCTGGAAACACCATATATTTT
TRBV19,NA,TRBJ2-3,TRBD2,CASSIPLGSGTDTQYF,TGTGCCAGTAGTATTCCCTTGGGTAGCGGGACAGATACGCAGTATTTT
TRBV28,NA,TRBJ2-7,TRBD2,CASRGGTVDYEQYF,TGTGCCAGCAGGGGGGGGACGGTAGACTACGAGCAGTACTTC
TRBV9,NA,TRBJ2-7,TRBD2,CASSISGGADYEQYF,TGTGCCAGCAGCATCAGCGGGGGGGCCGACTACGAGCAGTACTTC
TRBV28,NA,TRBJ1-1,NA,CASSLGLGEAFF,TGTGCCAGCAGTTTGGGCCTGGGTGAAGCTTTCTTT
TRBV7-9,NA,TRBJ1-4,NA,CASSQWTPYSSNEKLFF,TGTGCCAGCAGCCAATGGACTCCGTATTCGTCTAATGAAAAACTGTTTTTT
TRBV28,NA,TRBJ2-3,TRBD2,CASKAGGTADTQYF,TGTGCCAGCAAGGCGGGGGGAACCGCAGATACGCAGTATTTT
TRBV9,NA,TRBJ1-5,NA,CASSATDSNQPQHF,TGTGCCAGCAGCGCGACAGACAGCAATCAGCCCCAGCATTTT
TRBV28,NA,TRBJ2-1,TRBD2,CASRNVAGGANEQFF,TGTGCCAGCCGGAATGTGGCGGGGGGTGCCAATGAGCAGTTCTTC
TRBV9,NA,TRBJ2-1,NA,CASSRAGSEQFF,TGTGCCAGCAGCCGCGCCGGTTCTGAGCAGTTCTTC
TRBV9,NA,TRBJ2-5,TRBD1,CASSGGDRDRRETQYF,TGTGCCAGCAGCGGGGGGGACAGGGATCGGAGAGAGACCCAGTACTTC
TRBV19,NA,TRBJ1-4,TRBD1,CASSARQGRNEKLFF,TGTGCCAGTAGTGCCCGACAGGGAAGGAATGAAAAACTGTTTTTT
TRBV9,NA,TRBJ1-2,TRBD1,CASSVDPTGGSVGGYTF,TGTGCCAGCAGCGTAGACCCGACAGGGGGTAGTGTGGGTGGCTACACCTTC
TRBV7-2,NA,TRBJ1-5,TRBD1,CASSLVTGGWSNQPQHF,TGTGCCAGCAGCTTAGTGACAGGGGGCTGGAGCAATCAGCCCCAGCATTTT
TRBV3-1/TRBV3-2,NA,TRBJ2-5,NA,CASSQGLGAEQETQYF,TGTGCCAGCAGCCAAGGGTTGGGAGCCGAACAAGAGACCCAGTACTTC
TRBV29-1,NA,TRBJ1-1,TRBD1,CSVDDRGAEAFF,TGCAGCGTTGACGACAGGGGCGCTGAAGCTTTCTTT
TRBV6-5,once,TRBJ2-3,TRBD1,CACKGALNTQYF,TGTGCCTGTAAGGGGGCGTTAAACACGCAGTATTTT
TRBV9,NA,TRBJ2-1,NA,CASSPGYNEQFF,TGTGCCAGCAGCCCCGGGTACAATGAGCAGTTCTTC
TRBV5-4,NA,TRBJ2-2,TRBD2,CASSSLAGGAGELFF,TGTGCCAGCAGCTCACTAGCGGGAGGGGCCGGGGAGCTGTTTTTT
TRBV18,NA,TRBJ2-3,NA,CASSVGNTDTQYF,TGTGCCAGCTCAGTCGGGAACACAGATACGCAGTATTTT
TRBV19,NA,TRBJ2-1,TRBD2,CASSIGTSGINEQFF,TGTGCCAGTAGTATTGGGACTAGCGGAATTAATGAGCAGTTCTTC
TRBV29-1,once,TRBJ1-2,TRBD1,CSVITGQGIYGYTF,TGCAGCGTTATAACTGGACAGGGCATCTATGGCTACACCTTC
TRBV28,NA,TRBJ1-1,NA,CASSWGGLGIEAFF,TGTGCCAGCAGCTGGGGAGGGTTGGGTATTGAAGCTTTCTTT
TRBV15,NA,TRBJ1-2,NA,CATSRLDSYGYTF,TGTGCCACCAGCAGACTAGACTCCTATGGCTACACCTTC
TRBV6-1,few,TRBJ1-2,NA,CASSEGWRAFGYTF,TGTGCCAGCAGTGAGGGGTGGAGGGCCTTCGGCTACACCTTC
TRBV12-3/TRBV12-4,NA,TRBJ2-7,TRBD1,CASSTGTGLQYF,TGTGCCAGCAGCACCGGGACAGGGTTGCAGTACTTC
TRBV24-1,NA,TRBJ2-3,TRBD1,CAVRDRALTDTQYF,TGTGCCGTCCGGGACAGGGCCTTAACAGATACGCAGTATTTT
TRBV27,few,TRBJ2-5,NA,CASSPLTGPGGLKETQYF,TGTGCCAGCAGTCCCCTGACAGGGCCAGGAGGGCTGAAAGAGACCCAGTACTTC
TRBV30,once,TRBJ1-5,NA,CAWSVDRLGPQHF,TGTGCCTGGAGTGTTGACAGGCTAGGGCCCCAGCATTTT
TRBV7-2,NA,TRBJ2-7,NA,CASSPGPLYEQYF,TGTGCCAGCAGCCCGGGTCCGCTCTACGAGCAGTACTTC
TRBV14,NA,TRBJ1-1,TRBD1,CASSRDRRTEAFF,TGTGCCAGCAGCCGGGACAGACGAACTGAAGCTTTCTTT
TRBV5-1,NA,TRBJ1-4,NA,CASSLTGKTNEKLFF,TGCGCCAGCAGCCTAACAGGGAAAACTAATGAAAAACTGTTTTTT
TRBV10-2,NA,TRBJ1-6,NA,CASSEEGSGNSPLHF,TGCGCCAGCAGTGAGGAAGGATCGGGTAATTCACCCCTCCACTTT
TRBV14,few,TRBJ2-7,NA,CASSLAERPYEQYF,TGTGCCAGCAGCCTAGCCGAGCGGCCCTACGAGCAGTACTTC
TRBV28,NA,TRBJ2-5,TRBD1,CASSLSTGLMETQYF,TGTGCCAGCAGTCTCTCGACAGGGTTAATGGAGACCCAGTACTTC
TRBV9,NA,TRBJ2-7,NA,CASSVDSGYGLVDEQYF,TGTGCCAGCAGCGTAGATTCAGGGTATGGTCTGGTCGACGAGCAGTACTTC
TRBV9,NA,TRBJ2-1,NA,CASSAGDPFRQYNEQFF,TGTGCCAGCAGCGCGGGTGACCCTTTTCGGCAGTACAATGAGCAGTTCTTC
TRBV12-3/TRBV12-4,NA,TRBJ1-1,NA,CASREQGIAEAFF,TGTGCCAGCAGAGAACAGGGTATCGCTGAAGCTTTCTTT
TRBV2,NA,TRBJ2-3,TRBD1,CATARDRVADTQYF,TGTGCCACCGCCCGGGACAGGGTGGCAGATACGCAGTATTTT
TRBV14,NA,TRBJ2-3,TRBD2,CASSQPSGGAIPSTQYF,TGTGCCAGCAGCCAACCTAGCGGGGGGGCCATTCCGTCTACGCAGTATTTT
TRBV10-2,few,TRBJ2-7,NA,CASSGIGGLYEQYF,TGCGCCAGCAGTGGTATAGGAGGGCTATACGAGCAGTACTTC
TRBV27,once,TRBJ1-1,NA,CASSLSNPGNTEAFF,TGTGCCAGCAGTTTATCGAATCCCGGGAACACTGAAGCTTTCTTT